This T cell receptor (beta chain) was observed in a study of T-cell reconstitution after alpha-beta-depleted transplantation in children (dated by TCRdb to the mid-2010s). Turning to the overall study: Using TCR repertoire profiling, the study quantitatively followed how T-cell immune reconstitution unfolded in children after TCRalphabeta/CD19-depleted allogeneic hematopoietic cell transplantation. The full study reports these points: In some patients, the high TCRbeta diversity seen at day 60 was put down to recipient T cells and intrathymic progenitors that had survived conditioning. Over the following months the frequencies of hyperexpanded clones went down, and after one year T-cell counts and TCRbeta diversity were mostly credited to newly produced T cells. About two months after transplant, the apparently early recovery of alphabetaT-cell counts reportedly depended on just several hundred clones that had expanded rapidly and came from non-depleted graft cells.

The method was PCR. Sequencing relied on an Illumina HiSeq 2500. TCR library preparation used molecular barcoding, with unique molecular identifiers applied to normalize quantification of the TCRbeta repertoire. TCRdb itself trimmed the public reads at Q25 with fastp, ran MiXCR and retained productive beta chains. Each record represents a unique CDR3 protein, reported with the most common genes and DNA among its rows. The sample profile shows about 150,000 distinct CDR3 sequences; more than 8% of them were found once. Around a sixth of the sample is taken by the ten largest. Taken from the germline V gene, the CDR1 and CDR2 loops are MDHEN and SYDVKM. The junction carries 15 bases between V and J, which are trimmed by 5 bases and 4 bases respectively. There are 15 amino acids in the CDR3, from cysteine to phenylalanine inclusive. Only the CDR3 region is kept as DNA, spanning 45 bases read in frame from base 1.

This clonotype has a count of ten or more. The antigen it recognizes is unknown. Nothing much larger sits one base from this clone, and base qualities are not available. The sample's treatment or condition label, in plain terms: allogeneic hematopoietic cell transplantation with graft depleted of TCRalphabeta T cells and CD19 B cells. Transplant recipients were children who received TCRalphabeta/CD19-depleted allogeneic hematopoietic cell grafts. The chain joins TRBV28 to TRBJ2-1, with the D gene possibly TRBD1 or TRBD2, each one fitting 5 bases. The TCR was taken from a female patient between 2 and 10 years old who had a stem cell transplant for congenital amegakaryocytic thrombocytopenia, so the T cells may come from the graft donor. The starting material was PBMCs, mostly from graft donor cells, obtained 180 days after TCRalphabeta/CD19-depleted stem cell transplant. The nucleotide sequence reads TGTGCCAGCAGTCCTACCGGGACGGCATACAATGAGCAGTTCTTC. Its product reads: CASSPTGTAYNEQFF.